Presented here are 12 T cell receptor beta chains from one specimen sequenced in a study of a mutant IDH1 vaccine in newly diagnosed glioma. The table came from immunoSEQ multiplex PCR; TCRdb's copy has only in-frame clones and leaves some out. The sample lists around 88,000 clones; around four fifths were seen once. Indicated time point: baseline, week 1 (first vaccination visit). Treatment described: pre-vaccination baseline after standard-of-care therapy. Specimen: PBMCs, collected from a glioma patient treated with radiotherapy, temozolomide or both. These receptors came from a man aged 40-50 years with glioma.

The chain joins TRBV19 to TRBJ1-1; 11 nucleotides line up with TRBD1. CDR1 LNHDA and CDR2 SQIVND come from the germline V gene (reference sequence). The CDR3 sequence is 14 residues long. V lost 2 bases, J lost 7 bases, and 3 bases stayed unmatched. The CDR3 loop reads CASSIPGTGGEAFF. The CDR3 DNA reads TGTGCCAGTAGTATACCCGGGACAGGGGGTGAAGCTTTCTTT.

For the CDR3, the DNA is TGTGCCAGCAGCGCCCGGGACAGGTTGGGCAATGAGCAGTTCTTC. This encodes CASSARDRLGNEQFF. The gene calls are TRBV9 and TRBJ2-1; the match to TRBD1 covers 8 bases. Germline-derived CDR1 and CDR2 are SGDLS and YYNGEE. The CDR3 has 15 residues. The ends lost 3 bases at V and 6 bases at J; junction bases unmatched: 8.

The rearrangement uses TRBV5-1 and TRBJ2-6, with D perhaps TRBD2 (5 bases). CDR1 is SGHRS and CDR2 is YFSETQ in the germline V gene. The germline V and J ends were trimmed by 4 bases and 0 bases, with 8 bases remaining between them. The CDR3 sequence is 15 residues long. The CDR3 loop is CASSSGPSGANVLTF. The CDR3 DNA sequence: TGCGCCAGCAGCAGCGGACCCTCTGGGGCCAACGTCCTGACTTTC. The full variable domain, in which reference TRBV5-1 and TRBJ2-6 provide the parts outside the CDR3, is KAGVTQTPRYLIKTRGQQVTLSCSPISGHRSVSWYQQTPGQGLQFLFEYFSETQRNKGNFPGRFSGRQFSNSRSEMNVSTLELGDSALYLCASSSGPSGANVLTFGAGSRLTVL.

The rearrangement uses TRBV5-4 and TRBJ1-1; D is uncertain. The CDR3 consists of 13 residues. Between the trimmed V and J ends, which lost 0 bases and 6 bases, there was a span of 9 bases. CDR1 and CDR2 from the germline V gene are SGHNT and YYREEE (reference sequence). The CDR3 loop reads CASSLGILAEAFF. DNA of the CDR3: TGTGCCAGCAGCTTGGGGATCCTGGCTGAAGCTTTCTTT. The full variable domain, in which reference TRBV5-4 and TRBJ1-1 provide the parts outside the CDR3, is ETGVTQSPTHLIKTRGQQVTLRCSSQSGHNTVSWYQQALGQGPQFIFQYYREEENGRGNFPPRFSGLQFPNYSSELNVNALELDDSALYLCASSLGILAEAFFGQGTRLTVV.

The rearrangement uses TRBV15 and TRBJ2-3; no firm D call. Looked up from germline, CDR1 is LNHNV and CDR2 is YYDKDF (reference sequence). Trimming pared 3 bases from V and 2 bases from J, leaving 9 bases between. The CDR3 is made up of 14 amino acids. CDR3 nucleotides: TGTGCCACCAGCAGTAGACAATCCACAGATACGCAGTATTTT. Its translation: CATSSRQSTDTQYF.

The chain recombines TRBV19 with TRBJ1-5; D is undetermined. CDR1 is LNHDA and CDR2 is SQIVND in the germline V gene (reference sequence). The CDR3 length is 14 residues. V gave up 5 bases and J gave up 3 bases, with 11 bases separating them. The CDR3 DNA follows: TGTGCCAGTAGTCCCCGACGAGACAATCAGCCCCAGCATTTT. This codes for CASSPRRDNQPQHF.

The V and J genes are TRBV27 and TRBJ2-5; 7 bases align to TRBD1. This CDR3 has 12 amino acids. V lost 7 bases and J lost 2; bases outside the gene matches: 1. CDR1 and CDR2 from the germline V gene are MNHEY and SMNVEV (reference sequence). CDR3 residues: CASKDRQETQYF. The CDR3 nucleotides are TGTGCCAGCAAGGACAGGCAAGAGACCCAGTACTTC.

The rearrangement uses TRBV18 and TRBJ2-7, with D possibly TRBD1 on 6 matching bases. Trimming took off 0 bases at V and 6 bases at J, with 12 bases between the two ends. The CDR3 sequence is 14 residues long. In germline, CDR1 is KGHSH, CDR2 LQKENI. The chain's CDR3 is CASSPPWLGGEQYF. The CDR3 DNA is TGTGCCAGCTCACCACCGTGGCTAGGGGGCGAGCAGTACTTC.

As for this clone: A clone one base away is much larger, so this may be a read error. Additional DNA sequences in this sample encode the identical CDR3. The chain combines TRBV2 with TRBJ2-7; D is uncertain. CDR1 and CDR2 (germline): SNHLY, FYNNEI. The CDR3 has 10 residues. The V end was cut by 1 base, the J end by 7 bases, with 2 bases between. The CDR3 spells CASSEGEQYF. In DNA form, the CDR3 reads TGTGCCAGCAGTGAAGGTGAGCAGTACTTC. The entire variable domain, with the rest obtained from reference TRBV2 and TRBJ2-7, is as follows: EPEVTQTPSHQVTQMGQEVILRCVPISNHLYFYWYRQILGQKVEFLVSFYNNEISEKSEIFDDQFSVERPDGSNFTLKIRSTKLEDSAMYFCASSEGEQYFGPGTRLTVT.

The CDR3 protein is CATSREGRLGGNYGYTF. The CDR3, as DNA: TGTGCCACCAGCAGAGAGGGTCGCCTGGGGGGCAACTATGGCTACACCTTC. This chain joins TRBV15 and TRBJ1-2, with TRBD1 as a possible D gene (6 bases). The CDR3 length is 17 residues. CDR1 and CDR2 (germline): LNHNV, YYDKDF (reference sequence). The germline V and J ends were trimmed by 0 bases and 2 bases, with 16 bases remaining between them.

Here the CDR3 DNA reads TGTGCCAGCAGCCGCGGACAGATCTATGGCTACACCTTC. This gives the protein CASSRGQIYGYTF. The V and J genes are TRBV14 and TRBJ1-2; D is possibly TRBD1 (6 bases). The germline V gene has CDR1 SGHDN and CDR2 FVKESK. Trimming removed 4 bases at V and 4 bases at J, with 10 bases between. CDR3 length equals 13 residues. The whole variable domain, filled in from reference TRBV14 and TRBJ1-2, reads EAGVTQFPSHSVIEKGQTVTLRCDPISGHDNLYWYRRVMGKEIKFLLHFVKESKQDESGMPNNRFLAERTGGTYSTLKVQPAELEDSGVYFCASSRGQIYGYTFGSGTRLTVV.

The chain links TRBV21-1 to TRBJ2-7; the table gives TRBD2 as D, unverified against the DNA. TRBV21-1 has pseudogene status. This CDR3 is 15 amino acids long. CDR3: CASSKERQSSYEQYF. The CDR3 coding sequence is TGTGCCAGCAGCAAGGAGAGGCAAAGCTCCTACGAGCAGTACTTC.